This T cell receptor beta chain originates from a study of T-cell memory formation after mild COVID-19. Background on the study: In these data, TCR clusters were largely donor specific. Study conclusions and caveats: The appearance of some responding clones in pre-infection memory suggested that cross-reactive memory joined. Mainly in CM and EM were contracting CD4+ clones; CD8+ were in EMRA.

A note on this clonotype: Its specificity is not known.

TCRalpha and TCRbeta libraries used 5'RACE with constant-segment primers and UMIs. TCRdb reprocessed the 5' RACE reads via MiXCR and lists one record per CDR3 protein. The table includes 400,000 to 500,000 distinct CDR3 sequences, roughly 18% detected once. The sequenced material came from PBMCs or a T cell subset sorted from them (not recorded which). This clonotype was obtained from a man aged 18-30 years who had mild COVID-19 (a few samples of this study predate the infection). Cell type and time point are not known.

As DNA, the CDR3 is TGTGCCAGCAGCACCCGACAGGCGCGTGGCTACACCTTC. As protein: CASSTRQARGYTF. This chain connects TRBV14 to TRBJ1-2, with D perhaps TRBD1 (6 bases). CDR3 size: 13 residues. Trimming shortened V by 5 bases and J by 7 bases, and 14 bases separated the two germline ends. CDR1 and CDR2 from the germline V gene are SGHDN and FVKESK.